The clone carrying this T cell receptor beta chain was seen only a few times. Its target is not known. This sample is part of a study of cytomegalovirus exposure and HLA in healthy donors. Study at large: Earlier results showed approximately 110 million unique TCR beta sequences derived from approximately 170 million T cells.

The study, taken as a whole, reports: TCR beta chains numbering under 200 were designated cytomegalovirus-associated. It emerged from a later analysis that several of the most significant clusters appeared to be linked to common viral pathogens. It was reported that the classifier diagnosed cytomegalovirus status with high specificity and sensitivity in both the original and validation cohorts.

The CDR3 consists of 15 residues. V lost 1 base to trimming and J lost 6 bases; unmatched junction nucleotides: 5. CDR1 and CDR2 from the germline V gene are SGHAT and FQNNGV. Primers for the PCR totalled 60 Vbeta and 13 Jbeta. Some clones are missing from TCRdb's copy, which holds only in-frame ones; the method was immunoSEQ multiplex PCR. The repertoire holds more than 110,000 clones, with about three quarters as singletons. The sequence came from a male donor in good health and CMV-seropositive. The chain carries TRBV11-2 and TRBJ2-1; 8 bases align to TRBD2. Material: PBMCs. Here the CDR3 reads CASSLGTSGSNEQFF. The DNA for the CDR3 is TGTGCCAGCAGCTTAGGCACTAGCGGTTCCAATGAGCAGTTCTTC. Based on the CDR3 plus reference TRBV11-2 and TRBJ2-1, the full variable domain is EAGVAQSPRYKIIEKRQSVAFWCNPISGHATLYWYQQILGQGPKLLIQFQNNGVVDDSQLPKDRFSAERLKGVDSTLKIQPAKLEDSAVYLCASSLGTSGSNEQFFGPGTRLTVL.